This T cell receptor beta chain is from a study of blood T cell repertoires in COVID-19. The trim removed 3 bases at V and 1 base at J, leaving 6 bases unmatched. This CDR3 has 16 amino acids. Germline V gives CDR1 MDHEN, CDR2 SYDVKM. Sequencing used immunoSEQ multiplex PCR; TCRdb keeps in-frame clones, though not all of them. The table records about 300,000 clones, roughly four fifths of them present only once. The V and J genes are TRBV28 and TRBJ2-7; TRBD1 agrees at 10 bases. Sequences were obtained from peripheral blood. The sequence derives from a woman in her fifties or sixties who had recovered from COVID-19. As DNA, the CDR3 is TGTGCCAGCAGTTTGGGACAGGGGCGCCCTTCCTACGAGCAGTACTTC. Protein: CASSLGQGRPSYEQYF.